Included here is one T cell receptor beta chain sequence, with context. The data are from a study of blood T cell repertoires in COVID-19. The CDR3 is made up of 15 amino acids. V shed 5 bases and J 4 bases; nucleotides not matched to a gene: 10. Germline assignment: CDR1 SGHVS and CDR2 FQNEAQ. Assay used: immunoSEQ multiplex PCR; TCRdb lists only in-frame clones, some missing. The sample includes over 45,000 clones, 90% to 95% of them seen just once. V gene TRBV7-8 combines with J gene TRBJ1-1; 7 positions match TRBD1. The source is a woman aged 55-75 years with active or convalescent COVID-19. The sequenced sample consisted of peripheral blood. Here the CDR3 reads CASSTRQGWGTEAFF. CDR3 DNA: TGTGCCAGCAGCACTCGACAGGGTTGGGGCACTGAAGCTTTCTTT.